This T cell receptor (beta chain) was retrieved from a study of blood T cell repertoires in COVID-19. This clone was seen a few times. This CDR3 spans 16 amino acids. The J segment lost 5 bases and the V segment lost 2 bases, leaving 8 bases of the junction unmatched. Germline V gene lookup returns CDR1 SGHAT and CDR2 FQNNGV. The assay was immunoSEQ multiplex PCR, and TCRdb's table has in-frame clones only and misses some. Here the sample spans about 210,000 clones, roughly 91% being singletons. The chain links TRBV11-2 to TRBJ2-7, with 11 positions matching TRBD2. The source material was PBMCs or T cells enriched from blood (not recorded which). The origin of this receptor is a young man in a cohort exposed to, infected with or recovered from COVID-19 (not recorded which). The CDR3 DNA follows: TGTGCCAGCAGCTTAACCTTACTAGCGGGAGTGGACGAGCAGTACTTC. Protein: CASSLTLLAGVDEQYF.